These 21 T cell receptor beta chains came from one sample sequenced in a study of cytomegalovirus exposure and HLA in healthy donors. The PCR used 60 Vbeta and 13 Jbeta primers. TCRdb's table, derived via immunoSEQ multiplex PCR, lists solely in-frame clones and lacks some. The sample lists 250,000 to 350,000 clones; more than 80% were seen once. Material: PBMCs. Every receptor here comes from a man aged 35 to 55 in good health and CMV-seropositive.

This clone was observed a single time. The chain combines TRBV29-1 with TRBJ2-3, with a weak D call TRBD2 (5 bases). This CDR3 region has 13 residues. Germline V CDR1 and CDR2: SQVTM, ANQGSEA. Deletions cut 7 bases from V and 4 bases from J, with 15 bases between. The CDR3: CSADSRRADTQYF. The DNA of the CDR3 is TGCAGCGCGGACTCCCGGCGGGCAGATACGCAGTATTTT.

The chain combines TRBV27 with TRBJ2-7; the match to TRBD1 covers 9 bases. The CDR3 is 16 residues long. CDR1 and CDR2 from the germline V gene are MNHEY and SMNVEV (reference sequence). The J segment lost 7 bases and the V segment lost 0 bases, leaving 10 bases of the junction unmatched. The CDR3 DNA reads TGTGCCAGCAGTTTATCTACCGGGACAGGGATCGTTGAGCAGTACTTC. Translation: CASSLSTGTGIVEQYF.

CDR3 nucleotide sequence: TGCAGTGCCCCGCGTCTTGGGGAGCTGTTTTTT. Encoded protein: CSAPRLGELFF. The chain has TRBV20-1 and TRBJ2-2; D is uncertain. CDR1 and CDR2 from the germline V gene are DFQATT and SNEGSKA (reference sequence). Trimming shortened V by 6 bases and J by 8 bases, and 10 bases separated the two germline ends. The CDR3 extends over 11 amino acids.

The rearrangement links TRBV5-5 to TRBJ1-1; D might be TRBD1 (5 bases). This CDR3 is 16 amino acids long. Trimming took off 3 bases at V and 4 bases at J, with 19 bases between the two ends. Germline V CDR1 and CDR2: SGHKS, YYEKEE (reference sequence). The chain's CDR3 is CASSSIRPGPSTEAFF. Here the CDR3 DNA reads TGTGCCAGCAGCTCTATTCGTCCAGGGCCCTCCACTGAAGCTTTCTTT.

V and J are TRBV11-3 and TRBJ2-7; 7 bases match TRBD2. Trimming at V came to 3 bases and at J to 6 bases, leaving 5 bases not matched to a gene. The CDR3 length is 13 residues. Germline V gene data show CDR1 as SGHNT and CDR2 as YENEEA. CDR3 amino acids: CASSFATSSEQYF. CDR3 DNA sequence: TGTGCCAGCAGCTTCGCGACTAGCTCCGAGCAGTACTTC. Filled out from reference TRBV11-3 and TRBJ2-7, the complete variable domain reads EAGVVQSPRYKIIEKKQPVAFWCNPISGHNTLYWYLQNLGQGPELLIRYENEEAVDDSQLPKDRFSAERLKGVDSTLKIQPAELGDSAVYLCASSFATSSEQYFGPGTRLTVT.

The chain couples TRBV29-1 to TRBJ2-7; the match to TRBD1 covers 11 bases. Germline V lookup: CDR1 SQVTM, CDR2 ANQGSEA. CDR3 length: 17 amino acids. The V segment lost 8 bases and the J segment 2 bases; nucleotides outside the gene matches: 17. The CDR3 sequence is CSPPPGTGGLRAYEQYF. CDR3 DNA sequence: TGCAGCCCCCCCCCGGGGACAGGGGGACTGAGGGCCTACGAGCAGTACTTC.

J is TRBJ1-2 and V is TRBV6-5, with D possibly being TRBD1 (6 bases). V dropped 6 bases and J dropped 4 bases, with 15 bases sitting between them. This CDR3 is built from 14 residues. Germline CDR1 reads MNHEY; CDR2 reads SVGAGI. CDR3 nucleotide sequence: TGTGCCAGCAGCTTCAGCGAAGGGGGCTATGGCTACACCTTC. Its translation is CASSFSEGGYGYTF.

V and J are TRBV5-1 and TRBJ1-1; D possibly corresponds to TRBD1 (5 bases). V was trimmed by 7 bases and J by 1 base, leaving 17 bases between them. The germline V gene encodes CDR1 SGHRS and CDR2 YFSETQ. The CDR3 length is 15 residues. The CDR3 bases are TGCGCCAGCTCAAGCGAGACAGATAAGAACACTGAAGCTTTCTTT. Protein sequence: CASSSETDKNTEAFF. The full variable domain, with the rest looked up from reference TRBV5-1 and TRBJ1-1, is KAGVTQTPRYLIKTRGQQVTLSCSPISGHRSVSWYQQTPGQGLQFLFEYFSETQRNKGNFPGRFSGRQFSNSRSEMNVSTLELGDSALYLCASSSETDKNTEAFFGQGTRLTVV.

This chain joins TRBV28 and TRBJ2-1, with 7 positions matching TRBD2. V trimming: 3 bases; J trimming: 4 bases; junction bases outside the gene matches: 15. Per the germline V gene, CDR1 is MDHEN and CDR2 is SYDVKM. The CDR3 contains 18 residues. CDR3 amino acids: CASSFSVAGSGEYNEQFF. CDR3 coding DNA: TGTGCCAGCAGTTTCTCGGTAGCTGGGAGCGGGGAGTACAATGAGCAGTTCTTC.

This sequence joins TRBV7-9 and TRBJ2-1, with TRBD2 identical over 8 bases. The CDR3 is 15 amino acids. Trimming took 5 bases from V and 2 from J; bases not matched to a gene: 5. Germline CDR1 reads SEHNR; CDR2 reads FQNEAQ (reference sequence). The CDR3 bases are TGTGCCAGCAGCCGTCTAGCGGGCACCTACAATGAGCAGTTCTTC. As protein: CASSRLAGTYNEQFF.

The gene calls are TRBV27 and TRBJ2-3; no clear D gene. The V gene lost 5 bases and the J gene lost 4 bases, with 16 bases spanning the gap. The CDR3 spans 15 residues. The germline V gene encodes CDR1 MNHEY and CDR2 SMNVEV (reference sequence). The CDR3 DNA follows: TGTGCCAGCAGTCGGCGTGGCCTGGCGGCAGATACGCAGTATTTT. This codes for CASSRRGLAADTQYF.

The J gene is TRBJ2-3, the V gene TRBV1; the D segment call TRBD2 is taken from the table without a DNA check. TRBV1 is a recognized pseudogene. The CDR3 loop spans 19 amino acids. The CDR3 reads CTSSQGGGAPIRVGDTQYF. The DNA of the CDR3 is TGCACCAGCAGCCAGGGAGGTGGGGCCCCGATACGGGTAGGGGATACGCAGTATTTT.

This clone was counted only a few times. V and J are TRBV6-5 and TRBJ2-2; D possibly corresponds to TRBD2 (5 bases). Trimming pared 4 bases from V and 3 bases from J, leaving 15 bases between. The CDR3 has 16 residues. Germline CDR1 reads MNHEY; CDR2 reads SVGAGI. CDR3 sequence (DNA): TGTGCCAGCAGTTCGCTCAGCGGTGGGGACACCGGGGAGCTGTTTTTT. Amino acids: CASSSLSGGDTGELFF.

The chain combines TRBV9 with TRBJ2-7; 7 bases align to TRBD2. V was pared by 3 bases and J by 0 bases, with 6 bases of the junction left unmatched. The CDR3 covers 15 residues. The germline CDR1 and CDR2 sequences are SGDLS and YYNGEE. The CDR3 sequence is CASSALAESSYEQYF. The CDR3 DNA reads as TGTGCCAGCAGCGCCCTAGCGGAGAGCTCCTACGAGCAGTACTTC.

The rearrangement uses TRBV4-1 and TRBJ2-1, with 8 bases lining up with TRBD2. Trimming cost V 4 bases and J 6 bases; bases outside gene matches: 8. This CDR3 has 15 amino acids. Germline CDR1 is MGHRA and CDR2 is YSYEKL. The CDR3 coding sequence is TGCGCCAGCAGCCGGTCGGGGCTAGCGGGCAATGAGCAGTTCTTC. Its translation is CASSRSGLAGNEQFF.

The V gene is TRBV28, the J gene TRBJ1-2, with TRBD1 matching over 9 bases. Germline CDR1 reads MDHEN; CDR2 reads SYDVKM. CDR3 length: 16 amino acids. The junction had 9 bases not matched to a gene; V was cut back by 5 bases and J by 2 bases. This CDR3 reads CASSPTGTGRNYGYTF. Written as DNA, the CDR3 is TGTGCCAGCAGTCCCACCGGGACAGGGCGAAACTATGGCTACACCTTC.

The genes are TRBV6-5 and TRBJ1-1; D remains unclear. The CDR3 sequence is 14 residues long. The germline CDR1 and CDR2 sequences are MNHEY and SVGAGI. V lost 7 bases and J 1 base, leaving 13 bases between the germline ends. CDR3 bases: TGTGCCAGCACCAGTCAGTCCCGGAACACTGAAGCTTTCTTT. It yields the protein CASTSQSRNTEAFF.

This chain links TRBV5-1 with TRBJ2-7; a weak D match, TRBD1 (6 bases). Germline V gene lookup returns CDR1 SGHRS and CDR2 YFSETQ. V dropped 1 base and J dropped 2 bases, with 19 bases sitting between them. The CDR3 is made up of 17 amino acids. CDR3 amino acids: CASSLRGIRRETYEQYF. The CDR3 DNA is TGCGCCAGCAGCTTGAGGGGGATCCGACGAGAGACCTACGAGCAGTACTTC.

In DNA, the CDR3 is TGTGCCAGCAGTTACACTCAGGGTGCTAGGGGCTACACCTTC. It is translated as CASSYTQGARGYTF. This chain connects TRBV6-5 to TRBJ1-2; D is possibly TRBD1 (5 bases). V was trimmed by 2 bases and J by 8 bases, leaving 15 bases between them. The germline gives CDR1 MNHEY, CDR2 SVGAGI. This CDR3 contains 14 residues.

This chain connects TRBV18 to TRBJ2-7, with a weak D call TRBD2 (5 bases). The CDR3 is 15 amino acids. Per germline, CDR1 KGHSH and CDR2 LQKENI. V shed 4 bases and J shed 0 bases, with 13 bases lying between them. This CDR3 reads CASSLSSPSSYEQYF. DNA of the CDR3: TGTGCCAGCTCACTTTCTAGCCCGAGCTCCTACGAGCAGTACTTC. The full variable domain, its missing parts supplied by reference TRBV18 and TRBJ2-7, is NAGVMQNPRHLVRRRGQEARLRCSPMKGHSHVYWYRQLPEEGLKFMVYLQKENIIDESGMPKERFSAEFPKEGPSILRIQQVVRGDSAAYFCASSLSSPSSYEQYFGPGTRLTVT.

The genes are TRBV28 and TRBJ1-2, with D possibly being TRBD1 (6 bases). Germline CDR1 and CDR2: MDHEN and SYDVKM. The CDR3 consists of 13 residues. V was shortened by 9 bases and J by 4 bases, with 15 bases between the two germline ends. DNA for the CDR3: TGTGCCAGTGGCCGGGGGGCTAGCTATGGCTACACCTTC. It is translated as CASGRGASYGYTF.